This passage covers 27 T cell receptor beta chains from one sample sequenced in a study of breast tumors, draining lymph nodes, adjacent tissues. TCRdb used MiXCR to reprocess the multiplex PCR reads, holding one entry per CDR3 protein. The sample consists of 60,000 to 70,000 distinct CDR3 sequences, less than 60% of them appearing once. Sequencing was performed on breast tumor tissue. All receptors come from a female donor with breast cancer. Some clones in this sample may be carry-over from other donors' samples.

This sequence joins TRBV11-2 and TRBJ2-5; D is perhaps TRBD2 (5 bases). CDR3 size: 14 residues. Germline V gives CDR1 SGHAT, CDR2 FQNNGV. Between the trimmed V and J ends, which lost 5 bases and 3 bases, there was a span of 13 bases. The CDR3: CASSPLSGKETQYF. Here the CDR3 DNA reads TGTGCCAGCAGCCCCTTATCGGGGAAAGAGACCCAGTACTTC.

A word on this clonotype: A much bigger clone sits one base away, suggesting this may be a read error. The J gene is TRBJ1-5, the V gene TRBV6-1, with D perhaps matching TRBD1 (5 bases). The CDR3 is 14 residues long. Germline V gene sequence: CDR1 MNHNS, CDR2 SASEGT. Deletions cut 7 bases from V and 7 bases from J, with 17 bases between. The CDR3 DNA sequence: TGTGCCAGCAATCACTCGGGGGTGCACCAGCCCCAGCATTTT. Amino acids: CASNHSGVHQPQHF.

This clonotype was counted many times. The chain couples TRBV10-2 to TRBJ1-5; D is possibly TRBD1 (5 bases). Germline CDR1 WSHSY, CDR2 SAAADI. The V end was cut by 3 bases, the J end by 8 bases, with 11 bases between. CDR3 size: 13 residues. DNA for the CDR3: TGCGCCAGCAGTGACGGGGGAGTGAAGCCCCAGCATTTT. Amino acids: CASSDGGVKPQHF.

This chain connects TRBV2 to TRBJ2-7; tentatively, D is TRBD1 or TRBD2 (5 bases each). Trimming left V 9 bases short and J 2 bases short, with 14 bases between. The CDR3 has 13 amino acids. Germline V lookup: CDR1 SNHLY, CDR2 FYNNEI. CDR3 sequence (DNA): TGTGCCAGGTCCCGGGACGCAACCTACGAGCAGTACTTC. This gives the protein CARSRDATYEQYF.

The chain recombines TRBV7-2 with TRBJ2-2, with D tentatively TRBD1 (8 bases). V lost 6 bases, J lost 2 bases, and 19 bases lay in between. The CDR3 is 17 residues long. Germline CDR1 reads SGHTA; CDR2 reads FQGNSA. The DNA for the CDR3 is TGTGCCAGCAGACGAGGGGGGGACAGGATAAACACCGGGGAGCTGTTTTTT. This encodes CASRRGGDRINTGELFF.

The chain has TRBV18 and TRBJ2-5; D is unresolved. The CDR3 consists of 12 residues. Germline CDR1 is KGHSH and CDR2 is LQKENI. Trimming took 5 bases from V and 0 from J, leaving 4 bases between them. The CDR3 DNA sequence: TGTGCCAGCTCAAGCAACCAAGAGACCCAGTACTTC. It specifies CASSSNQETQYF.

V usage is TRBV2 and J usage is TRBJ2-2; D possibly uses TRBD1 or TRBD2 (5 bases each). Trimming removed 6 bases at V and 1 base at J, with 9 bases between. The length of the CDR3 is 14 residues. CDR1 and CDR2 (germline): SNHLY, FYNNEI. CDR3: CASSGTVNTGELFF. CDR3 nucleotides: TGTGCCAGCAGCGGGACGGTGAACACCGGGGAGCTGTTTTTT.

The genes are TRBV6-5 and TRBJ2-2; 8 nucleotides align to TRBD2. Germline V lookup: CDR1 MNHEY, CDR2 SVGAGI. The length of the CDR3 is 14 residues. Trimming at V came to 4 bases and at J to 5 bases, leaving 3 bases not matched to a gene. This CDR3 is CASSLAGLTGELFF. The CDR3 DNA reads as TGTGCCAGCAGTTTAGCGGGGTTAACCGGGGAGCTGTTTTTT.

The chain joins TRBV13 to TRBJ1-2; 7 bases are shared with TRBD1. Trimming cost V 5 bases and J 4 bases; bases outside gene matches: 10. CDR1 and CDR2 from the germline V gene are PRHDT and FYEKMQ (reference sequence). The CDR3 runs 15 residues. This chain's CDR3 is CASSPPGQAIYGYTF. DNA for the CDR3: TGTGCCAGCAGCCCACCTGGACAGGCCATCTATGGCTACACCTTC.

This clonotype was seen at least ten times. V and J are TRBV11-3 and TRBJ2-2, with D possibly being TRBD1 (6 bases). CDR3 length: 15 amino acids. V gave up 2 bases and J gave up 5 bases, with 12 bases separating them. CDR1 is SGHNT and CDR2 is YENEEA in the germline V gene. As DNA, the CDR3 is TGTGCCAGCAGCTTATCCAGGGGTCGGACCGGGGAGCTGTTTTTT. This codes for CASSLSRGRTGELFF.

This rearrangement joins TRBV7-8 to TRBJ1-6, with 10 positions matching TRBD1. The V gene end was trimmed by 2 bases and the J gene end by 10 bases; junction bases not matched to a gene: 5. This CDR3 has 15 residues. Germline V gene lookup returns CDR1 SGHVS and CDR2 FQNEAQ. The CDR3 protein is CASSLLTGGRSPLHF. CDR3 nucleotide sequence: TGTGCCAGCAGCTTATTGACAGGGGGCCGGTCACCCCTCCACTTT. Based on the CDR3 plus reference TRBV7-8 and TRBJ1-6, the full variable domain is GAGVSQSPRYKVAKRGQDVALRCDPISGHVSLFWYQQALGQGPEFLTYFQNEAQLDKSGLPSDRFFAERPEGSVSTLKIQRTQQEDSAVYLCASSLLTGGRSPLHFGNGTRLTVT.

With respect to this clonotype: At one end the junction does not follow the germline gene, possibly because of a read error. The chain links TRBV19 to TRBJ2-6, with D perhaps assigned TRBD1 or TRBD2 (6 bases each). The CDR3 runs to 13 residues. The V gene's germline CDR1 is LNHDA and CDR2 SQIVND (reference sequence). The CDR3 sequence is CASNRWGANALTF. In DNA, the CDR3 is TGTGCCAGTAACCGTTGGGGGGCCAACGCCCTGACTTTC. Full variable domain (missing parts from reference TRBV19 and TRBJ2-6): DGGITQSPKYLFRKEGQNVTLSCEQNLNHDAMYWYRQDPGQGLRLIYYSQIVNDFQKGDIAEGYSVSREKKESFPLTVTSAQKNPTAFYLCASNRWGANALTFGAGSRLTVL.

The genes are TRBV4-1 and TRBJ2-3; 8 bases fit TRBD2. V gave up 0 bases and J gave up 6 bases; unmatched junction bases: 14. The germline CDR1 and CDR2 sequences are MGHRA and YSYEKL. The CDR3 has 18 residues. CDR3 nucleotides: TGCGCCAGCAGCCAAGATCCACCGGGACTAGTGAGGGGTGATACGCAGTATTTT. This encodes CASSQDPPGLVRGDTQYF.

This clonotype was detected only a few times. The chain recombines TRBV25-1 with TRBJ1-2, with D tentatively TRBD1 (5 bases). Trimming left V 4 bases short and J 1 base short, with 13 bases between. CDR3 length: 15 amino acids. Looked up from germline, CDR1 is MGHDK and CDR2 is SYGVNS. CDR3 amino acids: CASSARLGDNYGYTF. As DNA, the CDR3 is TGTGCCAGCAGTGCTAGACTAGGGGATAACTATGGCTACACCTTC.

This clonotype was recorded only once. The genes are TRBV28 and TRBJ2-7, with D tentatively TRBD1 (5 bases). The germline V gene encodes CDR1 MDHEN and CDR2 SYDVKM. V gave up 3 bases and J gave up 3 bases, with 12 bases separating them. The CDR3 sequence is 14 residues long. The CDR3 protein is CASSLGQRHYEQYF. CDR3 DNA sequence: TGTGCCAGCAGTTTGGGGCAGCGACACTACGAGCAGTACTTC.

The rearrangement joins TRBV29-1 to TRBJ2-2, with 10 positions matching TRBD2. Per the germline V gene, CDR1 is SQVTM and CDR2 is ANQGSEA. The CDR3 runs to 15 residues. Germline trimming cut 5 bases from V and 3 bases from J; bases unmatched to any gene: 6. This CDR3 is CSVSLAGRDTGELFF. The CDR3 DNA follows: TGCAGCGTTTCACTAGCGGGGAGGGACACCGGGGAGCTGTTTTTT.

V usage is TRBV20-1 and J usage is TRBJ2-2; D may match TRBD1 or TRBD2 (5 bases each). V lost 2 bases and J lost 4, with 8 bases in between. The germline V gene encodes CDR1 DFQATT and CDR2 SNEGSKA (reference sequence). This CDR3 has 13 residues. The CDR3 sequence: CSARKGSTGELFF. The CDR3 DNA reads TGCAGTGCTAGAAAGGGGAGCACCGGGGAGCTGTTTTTT.

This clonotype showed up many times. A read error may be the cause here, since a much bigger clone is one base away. The CDR3, as DNA: TGTGCCAGCAGTCACCAGGGTCAAGAGACCCAGTACTTC. Protein product: CASSHQGQETQYF. This chain connects TRBV6-1 to TRBJ2-5; D perhaps matches TRBD1 (5 bases). V shed 5 bases and J shed 2 bases, with 9 bases lying between them. Germline values: CDR1 MNHNS, CDR2 SASEGT. This CDR3 is built from 13 residues.

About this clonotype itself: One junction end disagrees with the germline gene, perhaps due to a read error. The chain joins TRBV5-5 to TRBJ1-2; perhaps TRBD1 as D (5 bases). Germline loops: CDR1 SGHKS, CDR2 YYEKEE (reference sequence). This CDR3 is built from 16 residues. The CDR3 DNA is TGCGCCAGCAGCCGAGCGGAGACAGAAGTTAACTATGGCTACACCTTC. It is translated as CASSRAETEVNYGYTF.

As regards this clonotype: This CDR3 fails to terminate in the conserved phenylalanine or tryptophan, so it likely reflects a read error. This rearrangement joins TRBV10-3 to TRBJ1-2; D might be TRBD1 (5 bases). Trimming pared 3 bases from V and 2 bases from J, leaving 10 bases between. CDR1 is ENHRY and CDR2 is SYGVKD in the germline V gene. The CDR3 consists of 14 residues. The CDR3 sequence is CAISDPKGNYGYTL. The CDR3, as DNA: TGTGCCATCAGTGACCCCAAGGGGAACTATGGCTACACCCTC.

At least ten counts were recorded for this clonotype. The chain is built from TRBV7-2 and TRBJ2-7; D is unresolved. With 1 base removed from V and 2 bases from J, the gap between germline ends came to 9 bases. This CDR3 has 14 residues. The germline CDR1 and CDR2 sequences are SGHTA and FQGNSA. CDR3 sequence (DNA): TGTGCCAGCAGCTTAGGTTGGGGTCCCTACGAGCAGTACTTC. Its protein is CASSLGWGPYEQYF.

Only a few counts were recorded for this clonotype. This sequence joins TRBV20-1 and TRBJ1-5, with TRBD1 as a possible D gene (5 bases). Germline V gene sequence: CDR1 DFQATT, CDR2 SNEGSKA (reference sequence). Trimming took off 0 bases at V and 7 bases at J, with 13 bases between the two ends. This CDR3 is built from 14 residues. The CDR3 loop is CSARDWGGYQPQHF. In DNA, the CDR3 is TGCAGTGCTAGAGATTGGGGGGGGTACCAGCCCCAGCATTTT.

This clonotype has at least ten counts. In nucleotides, the CDR3 is TGTGCCAGCAGCCCCGGGACAGCGACTAATGAAAAACTGTTTTTT. It is translated as CASSPGTATNEKLFF. The chain is built from TRBV7-9 and TRBJ1-4; 7 bases agree with TRBD1. CDR1 is SEHNR, CDR2 FQNEAQ, per germline (reference sequence). V dropped 5 bases and J dropped 2; count of bases not matched to a gene: 5. The CDR3 runs 15 residues.

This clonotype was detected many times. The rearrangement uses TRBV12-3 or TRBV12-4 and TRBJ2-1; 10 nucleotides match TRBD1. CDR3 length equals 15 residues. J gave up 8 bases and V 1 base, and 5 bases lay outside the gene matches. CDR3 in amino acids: CASSLGGQGKDEQFF. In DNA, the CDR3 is TGTGCCAGCAGTTTAGGGGGACAGGGGAAAGATGAGCAGTTCTTC.

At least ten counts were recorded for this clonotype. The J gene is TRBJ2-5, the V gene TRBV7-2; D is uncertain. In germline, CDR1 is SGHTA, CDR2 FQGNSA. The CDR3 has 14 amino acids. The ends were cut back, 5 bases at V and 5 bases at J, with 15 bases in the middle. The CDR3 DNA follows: TGTGCCAGCAGCCTCACTTTAGTCTCGGAGACCCAGTACTTC. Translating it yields CASSLTLVSETQYF.

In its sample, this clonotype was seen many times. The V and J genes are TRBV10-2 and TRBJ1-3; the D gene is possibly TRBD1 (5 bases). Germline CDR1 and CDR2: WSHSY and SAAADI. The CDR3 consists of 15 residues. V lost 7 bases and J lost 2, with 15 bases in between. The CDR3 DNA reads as TGCGCCAGCACTTCCCGGCTGGGGCCTGGAAACACCATATATTTT. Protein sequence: CASTSRLGPGNTIYF.

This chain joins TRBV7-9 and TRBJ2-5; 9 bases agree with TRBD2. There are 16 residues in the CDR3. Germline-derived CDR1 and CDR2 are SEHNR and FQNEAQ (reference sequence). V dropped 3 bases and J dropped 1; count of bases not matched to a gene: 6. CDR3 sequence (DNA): TGTGCCAGCAGCTTGGGCGGGGGGGCCTCCCAAGAGACCCAGTACTTC. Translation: CASSLGGGASQETQYF.